This TCR beta chain was recovered during a study of blood T cell repertoires in COVID-19 (dated by TCRdb to about 2020). For the study in its entirety: The collaborator samples originated in the United States, Italy and Spain and spanned the acute and convalescent phases of COVID-19. HLA class I and class II types, where available, came from metadata supplied by the sample provider rather than from assay-based typing. The prospective study material was composed of cDNA or gDNA derived from T cells, B-cell-depleted T cells, or PBMCs. The repertoires were made available in a free public database intended to serve as a resource for research on the immune response to SARS-CoV-2. The dataset comprised deeply sampled blood TCRbeta repertoires from subjects exposed to, actively infected with, or recovered from COVID-19. Samples were obtained from the ongoing ImmuneRACE study (first 160 participants) and from over a thousand subjects provided by 6 global collaborators. Sample metadata almost always included a de-identified subject ID, COVID-19 status, age in years and sex. General conclusions and limits of the study: The quantity of clinical and demographic metadata differed by source and by participant and was supplied without curation.

The immunoSEQ Assay, a bias-controlled multiplex PCR, was used to amplify TCRbeta CDR3 regions from genomic DNA. On the authors' methods: Within the assay, amplification of reference gene primers was used to estimate how many nucleated cells each sample contained. To quantify the absolute abundance of each unique TCRbeta CDR3 rearrangement, sequence reads were collapsed and filtered. For each sample, productive Simpson clonality was calculated as the square root of Simpson's diversity index across productive rearrangements. In TCRdb, the immuneACCESS table is reduced to in-frame sequences with V and J assigned. These tables do not hold every clone; where another copy was compared, an unresolved V gene accounts for under half, and the others remain unexplained. V and J calls and clone size come straight from that table; D and trimming were deduced from the DNA. Across this sample there are approximately 260,000 clones, with 75% to 90% seen only once. The top ten constitute over 3.5% of the sample.

The germline V gene sets CDR1 to MRHNA and CDR2 to SNTAGT. At the junction V is shortened by 5 bases and J by 6 bases, with 11 bases in between. Including cysteine and phenylalanine, the CDR3 has 14 amino acids. Kept here is only the CDR3 DNA, which spans 42 bases and is read in frame from base 1. Whole blood was collected in K2EDTA tubes by collaborating institutions according to the institutions' own protocols. For TCRbeta analysis, collaborator samples were shipped as frozen whole blood, as isolated PBMCs, or as DNA extracted from either sample type. This clone was observed once. The clone's antigen remains unknown. No per-base quality is available; no much larger clone lies one base away.

The sequencing sample was made of peripheral blood. This clonotype originated in a woman aged 40 to 50 with acute or convalescent COVID-19. Recombination linked TRBV6-4 to TRBJ1-6; TRBD1 is perhaps the D gene, given 6 matching bases. The CDR3 in this case is CASSTQGSNSPLHF. The nucleotides read TGTGCCAGCAGTACTCAGGGGAGTAATTCACCCCTCCACTTT.